The 9 T cell receptor beta chains reported below all come from one sample, sequenced in a study of early T cells in non-severe SARS-CoV-2 infection. TCRdb re-called the 5' RACE reads with MiXCR, one entry per CDR3 protein. The data hold tens of thousands of distinct CDR3 sequences, with over 10% observed a single time. Input material: whole blood. The origin of the receptors is an adult who was a healthcare worker with PCR-confirmed SARS-CoV-2 infection or an uninfected control (not recorded which).

This clonotype has at least ten counts. This chain uses TRBV18 with TRBJ2-1; D unclear. The V end lost 0 bases, the J end lost 9 bases, and 12 bases lay between the germline ends. CDR1 is KGHSH and CDR2 is LQKENI in the germline V gene. There are 14 residues in the CDR3. CDR3 loop: CASSPPVGSAEQFF. The CDR3 DNA reads TGTGCCAGCTCACCACCGGTAGGGTCGGCTGAGCAGTTCTTC.

This clonotype appeared many times. J is TRBJ1-2 and V is TRBV7-9, with D tentatively TRBD1 (6 bases). The CDR3 has 14 amino acids. CDR1 is SEHNR, CDR2 FQNEAQ, per germline (reference sequence). Deletions cut 5 bases from V and 5 bases from J, with 15 bases between. CDR3 DNA sequence: TGTGCCAGCAGCGTACAGGGAGAAGGGTATGGCTACACCTTC. Its protein is CASSVQGEGYGYTF.

The J gene is TRBJ1-4, the V gene TRBV9; D perhaps matches TRBD1 (5 bases). The CDR3 consists of 15 residues. CDR1 and CDR2 (germline): SGDLS, YYNGEE. Trimming removed 0 bases at V and 8 bases at J, with 14 bases between. Here the CDR3 reads CASSVGAQGSEKLFF. The CDR3 DNA reads as TGTGCCAGCAGCGTAGGGGCGCAGGGAAGCGAAAAACTGTTTTTT.

The rearrangement links TRBV2 to TRBJ2-3; a possible D gene is TRBD2 (6 bases). The V end lost 11 bases, the J end lost 6 bases, and 21 bases lay between the germline ends. The CDR3 has 14 residues. CDR1 and CDR2 from the germline V gene are SNHLY and FYNNEI. The CDR3 sequence: CASQGDSGHDTQYF. Here the CDR3 DNA reads TGTGCCTCCCAAGGGGATAGCGGTCACGATACGCAGTATTTT.

The chain employs TRBV21-1 and TRBJ2-3; the D call TRBD2 from the table was never checked on the DNA. TRBV21-1 has pseudogene status. The length of the CDR3 is 21 residues. CDR3 amino acids: CASSNGWTGPGLAAGTDTQYF. For the CDR3, the DNA is TGTGCCAGCAGCAATGGATGGACAGGGCCGGGACTAGCGGCTGGCACAGATACGCAGTATTTT.

This clonotype was recorded at least ten times. J is TRBJ1-2 and V is TRBV6-5; 8 nucleotides match TRBD1. The CDR3 runs 14 residues. Germline CDR1 is MNHEY and CDR2 is SVGAGI. V gave up 6 bases and J gave up 7 bases; unmatched junction bases: 10. CDR3 loop: CASRFGWQGAGYTF. In DNA form, the CDR3 reads TGTGCCAGCAGATTTGGATGGCAGGGGGCTGGCTACACCTTC.

This clonotype showed up many times. V is TRBV20-1 and J is TRBJ2-3; the D gene is possibly TRBD2 (5 bases). The CDR3 covers 11 residues. V was shortened by 6 bases and J by 5 bases, with 9 bases between the two germline ends. CDR1 and CDR2 from the germline V gene are DFQATT and SNEGSKA (reference sequence). CDR3 in amino acids: CSAQRGDTQYF. In DNA, the CDR3 is TGCAGTGCACAACGGGGAGATACGCAGTATTTT.

This clonotype was detected ten times or more. The V call is TRBV30, the J call TRBJ2-3; D gene ambiguous. Trimming stripped 1 base from V and 2 bases from J, with 7 bases between. Germline assignment: CDR1 GTSNPN and CDR2 SVGIG (reference sequence). The CDR3 spans 13 residues. The CDR3 coding sequence is TGTGCCTGGAGTGAGCAGGTCACAGATACGCAGTATTTT. Its translation: CAWSEQVTDTQYF.

This clonotype was picked up many times. CDR3 region: CASSSLTRAAFF. CDR3 bases: TGTGCCAGCAGCTCTTTGACGCGCGCGGCTTTCTTT. The chain employs TRBV7-3 and TRBJ1-1; no clear D. The germline V and J ends were trimmed by 4 bases and 11 bases, with 14 bases remaining between them. Germline lookup yields CDR1 SGHTA and CDR2 FQGTGA. The CDR3 is 12 amino acids.